This TCR beta chain came from a study of blood T cell repertoires in COVID-19. The overall study: COVID-19 samples, acute and convalescent, were from the United States, Italy and Spain.

Authors' processing steps: The authors estimated nucleated cell counts from reference gene primer amplification. TCRdb keeps only in-frame clones here, not all; method: immunoSEQ multiplex PCR. V and J calls and clone size are copied from that table; D and trimming were computed from the DNA. Here the sample spans hundreds of thousands of clones, approximately 80% being singletons. Germline CDR1 reads SGHTA; CDR2 reads FQGNSA. V was pared by 1 base and J by 4 bases, with 8 bases between. There are 14 residues in the CDR3. The Seattle patients joined while their infection was active and were tracked longitudinally afterward.

The clonotype originates from an elderly woman with COVID-19, enrolled during active disease. V is TRBV7-2 and J is TRBJ1-5; TRBD1 might be the D (6 bases). The sequencing input was peripheral blood. CDR3 protein: CASSLEGQNQPQHF. The CDR3 DNA reads as TGTGCCAGCAGCTTAGAAGGACAGAATCAGCCCCAGCATTTT. Full variable domain (missing parts from reference TRBV7-2 and TRBJ1-5): GAGVSQSPSNKVTEKGKDVELRCDPISGHTALYWYRQSLGQGLEFLIYFQGNSAPDKSGLPSDRFSAERTGGSVSTLTIQRTQQEDSAVYLCASSLEGQNQPQHFGDGTRLSIL.